This is a list of T cell receptor beta chains from one sample in a study of T cells in Graves' hyperthyroidism and ophthalmopathy. From the multiplex PCR reads, TCRdb called clonotypes with MiXCR, one entry per CDR3 protein. This sample carries 400,000 to 550,000 distinct CDR3 sequences, roughly 25% of them seen once, and the ten largest clones take around 11%. The sequenced sample consisted of blood. The receptors were sampled from a woman aged 30 to 39 with Graves' ophthalmopathy. Both conserved end residues are part of each CDR3. D genes are given only for firm matches. Clone size is shown for a subset of rows, as once, few, many or a class of expanded clone.

j_call v_call d_call clone_size cdr3_nt cdr3_aa
TRBJ1-2 TRBV12-3/TRBV12-4 - - TGTGCCAGCAGTTCGCGGAGGGTCGGCTACACCTTC CASSSRRVGYTF
TRBJ2-5 TRBV18 - - TGTGCCAGCTCACGGAGCCCCCCTCCAGAGACCCAGTACTTC CASSRSPPPETQYF
TRBJ2-7 TRBV27 TRBD2 - TGTGCCAGCAGTACGTTTACTAGCGGGAGCCCCCCTACCTACGAGCAGTACTTC CASSTFTSGSPPTYEQYF
TRBJ1-2 TRBV10-3 TRBD1 many TGTGCCATCAGTGAAGGGCAGGGGGCGCTTGGCTACACCTTC CAISEGQGALGYTF
TRBJ2-7 TRBV3-1 TRBD1 few TGTGCCAGCAGCCCCCTATCAGGGGGTGAGCAGTACTTC CASSPLSGGEQYF
TRBJ2-2 TRBV7-7 - - TGTGCTAGCAGCGTCGGGACGGCGAACACCGGGGAGCTGTTTTTT CASSVGTANTGELFF
TRBJ2-7 TRBV29-1 - many TGCAGCGTTGTCAGAAACTACGAGCAGTACTTC CSVVRNYEQYF
TRBJ2-7 TRBV20-1 TRBD1 many TGCAGTGCTAGAAAGGGGGAGCGGCCCTTTCGGGACAGGGACTACGAGCAGTACTTC CSARKGERPFRDRDYEQYF
TRBJ1-3 TRBV19 - once TGTGCCAGTAGTATAGTCCCAGAGCCTGGAAACACCATATATTTT CASSIVPEPGNTIYF
TRBJ2-2 TRBV20-1 - few TGCAGTGCTTCCTCGGCCTCCAACACCGGGGAGCTGTTTTTT CSASSASNTGELFF
TRBJ1-1 TRBV5-1 - many TGCGCCAGCAGCTTTAACAGGCCCAACACTGAAGCTTTCTTT CASSFNRPNTEAFF
TRBJ1-3 TRBV25-1 - many TGTGCCAGCAGTGTCCACGACAGAGGGGACTCTGGAAACACCATATATTTT CASSVHDRGDSGNTIYF
TRBJ2-2 TRBV27 TRBD2 many TGTGCCAGCAGGAGGGAGGGCGCGCGGGAGCTGTTTTTT CASRREGARELFF
TRBJ2-7 TRBV11-2 TRBD2 few TGTGCCAGCAGCTTGACTAGCGGGGGGGCCAACGAGCAGTACTTC CASSLTSGGANEQYF
TRBJ2-7 TRBV6-2/TRBV6-3 - - TGTGCCAGCAGTTACGACACAGTCAGCGATCAGTACTTC CASSYDTVSDQYF
TRBJ1-5 TRBV2 TRBD1 - TGTGCCAGCAGTGAAGACAGGGGCGGAAATCAGCCCCAGCATTTT CASSEDRGGNQPQHF
TRBJ1-3 TRBV10-3 TRBD1 many TGTGCCATCAGTTCGGACAGGGGGCTAAACACCATATATTTT CAISSDRGLNTIYF
TRBJ2-7 TRBV6-1 TRBD1 few TGTGCCAGCAGTGGGACGGACAGGGGCGAGCAGTACTTC CASSGTDRGEQYF
TRBJ1-5 TRBV28 - - TGTGCCAGCATGATAAGTGGTCAGCCCCAGCATTTT CASMISGQPQHF
TRBJ2-5 TRBV15 - - TGTGCCACCAGCAGACCTCCCGCGCCAGTCATACAAGAGACCCAGTACTTC CATSRPPAPVIQETQYF
TRBJ1-5 TRBV12-5 - few TGTGCTAGTGGTTTCTTGAGAGGCAATCAGCCCCAGCATTTT CASGFLRGNQPQHF
TRBJ1-2 TRBV6-4 - many TGTGCCAGCAGTGCGTCAGTAGGGGCCTATGGCTACACCTTC CASSASVGAYGYTF
TRBJ1-2 TRBV7-9 - few TGTGCCAGCAGCTTAAACCCCTATGGCTACACCTTC CASSLNPYGYTF
TRBJ1-2 TRBV7-2 - few TGTGCCAGCAGCTTAGAAGGGGGGCTATTTGGCTACACCTTC CASSLEGGLFGYTF
TRBJ2-7 TRBV28 - - TGTGCCAGCAGTTTATTTACAGGGCGCTACGAGCAGTACTTC CASSLFTGRYEQYF
TRBJ2-5 TRBV28 - - TGTGCCAGCAGACCAGGGAAAGGGCCCATTGAGACCCAGTACTTC CASRPGKGPIETQYF
TRBJ1-3 TRBV30 - - TGTGCCTGGAGTGCAGACGGGAGCTCTGGAAACACCATATATTTT CAWSADGSSGNTIYF
TRBJ1-1 TRBV6-2/TRBV6-3 - - TGTGCCAGCAGTTACCCCGAGGGGGAGCGCGGGGTGACGAACACTGAAGCTTTCTTT CASSYPEGERGVTNTEAFF
TRBJ1-1 TRBV20-1 TRBD1 many TGCAGTGCTAGAGAAGGGGGCCCTGAAGCTTTCTTT CSAREGGPEAFF
TRBJ1-3 TRBV11-2 - few TGTGCCAGCAGCCCGAGAGAGACGGGGGACACCATATATTTT CASSPRETGDTIYF
TRBJ2-4 TRBV20-1 TRBD2 many TGCAGTGCCCGGGGACTAGCGGGGTGGGCCAAAAACATTCAGTACTTC CSARGLAGWAKNIQYF
TRBJ2-2 TRBV6-1 TRBD2 many TGTGCCAGCAGATCCCCGGGGGGGACCGGGGAGCTGTTTTTT CASRSPGGTGELFF
TRBJ2-7 TRBV6-5 - many TGTGCCAGCAAACGGGGCCAATCCTACGAGCAGTACTTC CASKRGQSYEQYF
TRBJ1-2 TRBV7-2 - many TGTGCCAGCAGCTTATTAGAGGGCTTCTATGGCTACACCTTC CASSLLEGFYGYTF
TRBJ2-7 TRBV4-1 - many TGCGCCAGCAGCCAAGACTATGCGGGACGCGTCTTCTACGAGCAGTACTTC CASSQDYAGRVFYEQYF